This T cell receptor beta chain emerged from a study of cytomegalovirus exposure and HLA in healthy donors. General study findings and limits: One later analysis, an examination of the 90 to 150 validation repertoires, found that first-cohort TCR clusters tended to co-occur in them.

Trimming shortened V by 2 bases and J by 3 bases, and 8 bases separated the two germline ends. This CDR3 region has 13 residues. Germline V gives CDR1 KGHSH, CDR2 LQKENI. Sequencing used immunoSEQ multiplex PCR; TCRdb keeps in-frame clones, though not all of them. The sample includes over 150,000 clones, roughly 86% of them seen just once. Concerning this clone: Antigen: not known.

The sequence was collected from a woman in her late teens or twenties in good health and CMV-seropositive. The chain has TRBV18 and TRBJ2-7, with D perhaps matching TRBD1 (5 bases). The sequencing sample was made of PBMCs. CDR3 coding DNA: TGTGCCAGCTCACCAGGGGCCCACTACGAGCAGTACTTC. Protein: CASSPGAHYEQYF.